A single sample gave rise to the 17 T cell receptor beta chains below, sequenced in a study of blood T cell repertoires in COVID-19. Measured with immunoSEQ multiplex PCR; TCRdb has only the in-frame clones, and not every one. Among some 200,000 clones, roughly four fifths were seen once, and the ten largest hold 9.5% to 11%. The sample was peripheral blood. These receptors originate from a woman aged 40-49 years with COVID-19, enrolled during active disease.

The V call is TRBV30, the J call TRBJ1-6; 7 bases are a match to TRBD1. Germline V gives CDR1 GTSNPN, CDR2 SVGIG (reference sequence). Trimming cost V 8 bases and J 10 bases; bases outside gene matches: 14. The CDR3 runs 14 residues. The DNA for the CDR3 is TGTGCCGCCAATCAGGGGGTGCGAGGATCACCCCTCCACTTT. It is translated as CAANQGVRGSPLHF. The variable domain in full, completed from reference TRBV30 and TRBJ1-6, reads SQTIHQWPATLVQPVGSPLSLECTVEGTSNPNLYWYRQAAGRGLQLLFYSVGIGQISSEVPQNLSASRPQDRQFILSSKKLLLSDSGFYLCAANQGVRGSPLHFGNGTRLTVT.

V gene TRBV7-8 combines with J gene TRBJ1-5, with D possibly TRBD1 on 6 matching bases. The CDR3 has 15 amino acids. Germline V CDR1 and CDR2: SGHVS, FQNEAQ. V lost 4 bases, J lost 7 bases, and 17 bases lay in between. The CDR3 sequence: CASSSTGSRYQPQHF. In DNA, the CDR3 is TGTGCCAGCAGCTCCACAGGGTCGAGATACCAGCCCCAGCATTTT.

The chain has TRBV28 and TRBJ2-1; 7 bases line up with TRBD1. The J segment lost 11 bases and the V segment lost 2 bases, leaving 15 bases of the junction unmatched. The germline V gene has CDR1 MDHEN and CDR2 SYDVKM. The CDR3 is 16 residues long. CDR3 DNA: TGTGCCAGCAGTTTAGGGACAGAAATATCCCGGGTTAAGCAGTTCTTC. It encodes CASSLGTEISRVKQFF.

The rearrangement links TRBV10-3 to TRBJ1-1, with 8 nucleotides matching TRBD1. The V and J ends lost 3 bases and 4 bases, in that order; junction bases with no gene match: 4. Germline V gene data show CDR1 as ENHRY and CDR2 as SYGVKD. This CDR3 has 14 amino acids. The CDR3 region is CAISEGQGATEAFF. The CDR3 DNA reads TGTGCCATCAGTGAAGGGCAGGGGGCCACTGAAGCTTTCTTT.

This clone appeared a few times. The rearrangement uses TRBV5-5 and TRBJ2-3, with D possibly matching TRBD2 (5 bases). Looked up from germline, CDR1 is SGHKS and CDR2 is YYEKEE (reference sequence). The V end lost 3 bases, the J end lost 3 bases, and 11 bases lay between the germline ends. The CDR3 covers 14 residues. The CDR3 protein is CASSSRTGTDTQYF. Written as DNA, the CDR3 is TGTGCCAGCAGCTCGAGGACTGGTACAGATACGCAGTATTTT.

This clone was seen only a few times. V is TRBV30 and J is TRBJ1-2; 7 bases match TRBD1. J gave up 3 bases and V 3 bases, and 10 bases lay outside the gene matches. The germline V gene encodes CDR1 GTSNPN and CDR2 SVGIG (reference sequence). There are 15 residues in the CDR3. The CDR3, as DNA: TGTGCCTGGAGCGGGAAGGGGGCTCGGGACTATGGCTACACCTTC. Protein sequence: CAWSGKGARDYGYTF.

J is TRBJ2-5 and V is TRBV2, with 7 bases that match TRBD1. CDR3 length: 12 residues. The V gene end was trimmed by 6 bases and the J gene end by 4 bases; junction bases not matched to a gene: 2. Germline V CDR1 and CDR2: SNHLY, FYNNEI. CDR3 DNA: TGTGCCAGCAGAAGGGGGCCAGAGACCCAGTACTTC. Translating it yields CASRRGPETQYF.

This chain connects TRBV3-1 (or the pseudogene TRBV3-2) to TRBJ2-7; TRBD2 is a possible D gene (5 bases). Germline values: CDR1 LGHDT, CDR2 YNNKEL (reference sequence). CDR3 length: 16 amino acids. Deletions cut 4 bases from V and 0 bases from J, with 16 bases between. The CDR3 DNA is TGTGCCAGCAGCCTGCAGGTCCGGGGTCTCTCCTACGAGCAGTACTTC. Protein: CASSLQVRGLSYEQYF.

This CDR3 reads CASSEVAQGEQFF. The CDR3 DNA reads as TGTGCCAGCAGCGAAGTCGCACAGGGTGAGCAGTTCTTC. V and J are TRBV9 and TRBJ2-1, with a possible D match to TRBD1 (6 bases). The length of the CDR3 is 13 residues. CDR1 and CDR2 (germline): SGDLS, YYNGEE. Trimming shortened V by 3 bases and J by 9 bases, and 13 bases separated the two germline ends.

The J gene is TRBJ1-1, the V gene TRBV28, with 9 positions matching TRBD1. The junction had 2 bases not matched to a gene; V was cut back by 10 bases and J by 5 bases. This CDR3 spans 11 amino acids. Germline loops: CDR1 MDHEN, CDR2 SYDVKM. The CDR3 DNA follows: TGTGCCACTGGACAGGGGACTGAAGCTTTCTTT. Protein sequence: CATGQGTEAFF.

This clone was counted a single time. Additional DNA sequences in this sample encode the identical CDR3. CDR3 in amino acids: CASSFRYGYTF. CDR3 bases: TGTGCCAGCAGTTTCCGTTATGGCTACACCTTC. This chain joins TRBV28 and TRBJ1-2; unclear D gene. V lost 3 bases and J 5 bases, leaving 4 bases between the germline ends. Looked up from germline, CDR1 is MDHEN and CDR2 is SYDVKM. The CDR3 has 11 amino acids.

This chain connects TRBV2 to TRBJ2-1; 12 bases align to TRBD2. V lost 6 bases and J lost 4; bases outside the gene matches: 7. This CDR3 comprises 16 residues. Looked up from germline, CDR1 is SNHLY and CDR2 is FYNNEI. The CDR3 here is CASSQMTSGRYNEQFF. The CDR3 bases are TGTGCCAGCAGCCAAATGACTAGCGGGAGATACAATGAGCAGTTCTTC.

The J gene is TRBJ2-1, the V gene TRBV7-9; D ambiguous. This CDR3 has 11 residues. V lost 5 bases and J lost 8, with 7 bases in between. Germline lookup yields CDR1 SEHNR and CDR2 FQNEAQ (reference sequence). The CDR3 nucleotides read TGTGCCAGCAGCCCCTTGTATGAGCAGTTCTTC. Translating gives CASSPLYEQFF.

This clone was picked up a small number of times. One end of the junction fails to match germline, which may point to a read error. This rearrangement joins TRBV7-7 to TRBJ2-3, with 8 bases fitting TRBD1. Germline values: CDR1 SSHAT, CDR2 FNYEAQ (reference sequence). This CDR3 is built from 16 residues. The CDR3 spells CASSNIRDRSTDTQYF. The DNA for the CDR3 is TGTGCTAGCAGCAACATCCGGGACAGGAGCACAGATACGCAGTATTTT.

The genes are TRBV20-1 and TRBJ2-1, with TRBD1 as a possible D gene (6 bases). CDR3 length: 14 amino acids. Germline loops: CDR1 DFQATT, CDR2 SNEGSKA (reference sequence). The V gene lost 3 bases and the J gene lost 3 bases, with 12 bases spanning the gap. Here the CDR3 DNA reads TGCAGTGCTAGTAGGGGGACAAACTACAATGAGCAGTTCTTC. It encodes CSASRGTNYNEQFF.

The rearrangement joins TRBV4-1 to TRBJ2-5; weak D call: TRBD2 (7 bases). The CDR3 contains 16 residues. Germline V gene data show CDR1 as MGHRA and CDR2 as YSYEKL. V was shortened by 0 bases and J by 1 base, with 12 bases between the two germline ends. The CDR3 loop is CASSQEGGAAQETQYF. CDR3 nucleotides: TGCGCCAGCAGCCAAGAGGGGGGGGCCGCCCAAGAGACCCAGTACTTC.

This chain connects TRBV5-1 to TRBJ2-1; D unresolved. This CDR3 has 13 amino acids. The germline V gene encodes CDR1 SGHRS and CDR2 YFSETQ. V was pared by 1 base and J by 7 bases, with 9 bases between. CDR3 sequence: CASSLYPRNEQFF. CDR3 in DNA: TGCGCCAGCAGCTTGTACCCTAGGAATGAGCAGTTCTTC. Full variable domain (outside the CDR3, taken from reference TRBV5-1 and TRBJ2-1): KAGVTQTPRYLIKTRGQQVTLSCSPISGHRSVSWYQQTPGQGLQFLFEYFSETQRNKGNFPGRFSGRQFSNSRSEMNVSTLELGDSALYLCASSLYPRNEQFFGPGTRLTVL.